This T cell receptor beta chain was sequenced for a study of OX40 agonist ivuxolimab in advanced cancers. General study findings and limits: Dose levels from 0.1 to 3.0 mg/kg saw CD4+ and CD8+ blood T cells expand clonally by week 6.

Concerning this clone itself: Antigen specificity is unknown.

Produced via immunoSEQ multiplex PCR; TCRdb's table is partial and in-frame only. The profile shows roughly 71,000 clones, 85% of them singletons. This material consisted of CD4+ or CD8+ T cells sorted from blood, taken in a trial of the OX40 agonist ivuxolimab. The sequence derives from an adult with an advanced solid tumor such as melanoma, head and neck, liver or kidney cancer.

CDR3 sequence (DNA): TGTGCCATCAGTGAGTCTTCGGGACGGGTGAACACTGAAGCTTTCTTT. This encodes CAISESSGRVNTEAFF. The rearrangement uses TRBV10-3 and TRBJ1-1; weak D call: TRBD1 (5 bases). The V and J ends lost 0 bases and 0 bases respectively, with 11 bases between them. The CDR3 contains 16 residues. The V gene's germline CDR1 is ENHRY and CDR2 SYGVKD.